The present T cell receptor beta chain was sequenced within a study of OX40 agonist ivuxolimab in advanced cancers. Here immunoSEQ multiplex PCR was the method, and the copy in TCRdb shows in-frame clones only, minus some. Of around 66,000 clones in the sample, roughly 84% were seen once. The source is an adult with an advanced solid tumor such as melanoma, head and neck, liver or kidney cancer. This specimen was CD4+ or CD8+ T cells sorted from blood, taken in a trial of the OX40 agonist ivuxolimab.

CDR3: CAISGAAASGNTIYF. DNA of the CDR3: TGTGCCATCAGTGGGGCGGCGGCCTCTGGAAACACCATATATTTT. The rearrangement joins TRBV10-3 to TRBJ1-3; D unresolved. Germline V gives CDR1 ENHRY, CDR2 SYGVKD. The CDR3 loop spans 15 amino acids. V was trimmed by 4 bases and J by 0 bases, leaving 10 bases between them.